The clone carrying this T cell receptor beta chain showed up many times. Relative to the germline gene, one junction end is altered; a read error may explain this. The entry originates in a study of neurological immune-mediated disorders. From 15-18 subjects, over 180 million TCR-beta sequences were obtained in each sequencing run. MiXCR was run by TCRdb on the 5' RACE reads, yielding one entry per CDR3 protein. The data hold 65,000 to 85,000 distinct CDR3 sequences, with more than 3% observed a single time. The CDR3 extends over 10 amino acids. Germline assignment: CDR1 MNHEY and CDR2 SMNVEV (reference sequence).

The chain combines TRBV27 with TRBJ2-3; 8 bases map to TRBD2. The sample consisted of PBMCs. The clonotype originates from a woman in her forties or fifties with multiple sclerosis. The CDR3 DNA is TGTGCCAGTCGGGGGGGCCCGTTGACTTTT. Amino acid sequence: CASRGGPLTF.